The 6 T cell receptor beta chains below come from one sample, sequenced in a study of beta chain features in type 1 diabetes. What was sequenced were expressed TCRB transcripts, since all of the isolated RNA had been reverse transcribed. Produced via immunoSEQ multiplex PCR; TCRdb's table is partial and in-frame only. Of approximately 360,000 clones in the sample, over 9.5% were seen once. Study-wide results and limits: Shorter TCRB CDR3s, moderately but significantly so, were found in Type 1 diabetes patients in all four CD4+ subsets.

The antigens these receptors bind are not known. The sequencing sample was made of naive CD4+ T cells from blood. Every receptor here comes from a woman aged 18-29 years with type 1 diabetes.

The V and J genes are TRBV7-2 and TRBJ2-5; D unclear. The CDR3 is 12 residues long. Trimming pared 5 bases from V and 4 bases from J, leaving 8 bases between. The germline gives CDR1 SGHTA, CDR2 FQGNSA. As DNA, the CDR3 is TGTGCCAGCAGCGGTTCCGGAGAGACCCAGTACTTC. This codes for CASSGSGETQYF. The complete variable domain, with remaining parts taken from reference TRBV7-2 and TRBJ2-5, reads GAGVSQSPSNKVTEKGKDVELRCDPISGHTALYWYRQSLGQGLEFLIYFQGNSAPDKSGLPSDRFSAERTGGSVSTLTIQRTQQEDSAVYLCASSGSGETQYFGPGTRLLVL.

This clone occurred a few times. The V call is TRBV5-4, the J call TRBJ2-3; D is perhaps TRBD1 (6 bases). Trimming removed 0 bases from V and 0 bases from J, with 17 bases in between. This CDR3 has 18 residues. CDR1 SGHNT and CDR2 YYREEE come from the germline V gene (reference sequence). CDR3 sequence reads: CASSLGLGRQASTDTQYF. CDR3 bases: TGTGCCAGCAGCTTGGGGTTGGGGCGACAGGCTAGCACAGATACGCAGTATTTT.

This clone turned up a few times. This chain joins TRBV4-1 and TRBJ2-7; TRBD1 aligns across 8 bases. The CDR3 totals 15 residues. CDR1 and CDR2 (germline): MGHRA, YSYEKL. V trimming: 1 base; J trimming: 1 base; junction bases outside the gene matches: 3. For the CDR3, the DNA is TGCGCCAGCAGCCAAGTATGGGACAGGTCCTACGAGCAGTACTTC. The encoded protein is CASSQVWDRSYEQYF.

This chain links TRBV4-3 with TRBJ2-2; TRBD2 is a possible D gene (5 bases). Trimming shortened V by 5 bases and J by 1 base, and 14 bases separated the two germline ends. Germline V lookup: CDR1 LGHNA, CDR2 YSLEER. The CDR3 is 16 amino acids. CDR3 DNA: TGCGCCAGCAGCTCCCGTCTGGCGGGGAACACCGGGGAGCTGTTTTTT. It yields the protein CASSSRLAGNTGELFF.

In this sample, this clone turned up a few times. The chain joins TRBV18 to TRBJ2-3; 7 bases line up with TRBD2. This CDR3 spans 15 amino acids. Germline V gives CDR1 KGHSH, CDR2 LQKENI. The V gene end was trimmed by 2 bases and the J gene end by 4 bases; junction bases not matched to a gene: 6. The CDR3 DNA sequence: TGTGCCAGCTCACCAGTGGGAGGGTCCCCAGATACGCAGTATTTT. Translating it yields CASSPVGGSPDTQYF.

The chain uses TRBV30 and TRBJ2-7, with a weak D call TRBD1 (6 bases). The CDR3 spans 12 residues. V shed 6 bases and J shed 3 bases, with 12 bases lying between them. CDR1 is GTSNPN and CDR2 is SVGIG in the germline V gene (reference sequence). As DNA, the CDR3 is TGTGCCTGTAGCACAGGGATCTACGAGCAGTACTTC. Encoded protein: CACSTGIYEQYF.